This T cell receptor beta chain was sequenced during a study of T cells in Graves' hyperthyroidism and ophthalmopathy. About the research overall: Peripheral blood was secured at the point of initial diagnosis, before any treatment. Whole-study findings and limits: The model forecast ophthalmopathy, anticipating it by a median about 6.5 months before onset.

CDR1 and CDR2 (germline): MGHRA, YSYEKL. The germline V and J ends were trimmed by 5 bases and 0 bases, with 6 bases remaining between them. CDR3 length equals 13 residues. Reasons for excluding patients were uncontrolled infection, other autoimmune disease, pregnancy or lactation. The diagnoses drew upon clinical symptoms, serum thyroxine and TRAb, thyroid ultrasound and orbital computed tomography. There are many counts of this clonotype. Its specificity is unknown. TCR beta CDR3 sequences were amplified from RNA transcripts. The HTBI primer set served for first-round RT-PCR of the TCR CDR3. TCRdb re-analysed the multiplex PCR reads in MiXCR, keeping a single row per CDR3 protein. The sample shows roughly 640,000 distinct CDR3 sequences, approximately 16% of them seen only once.

The sequence derives from a woman in her forties with Graves' ophthalmopathy. The V and J genes are TRBV4-1 and TRBJ2-3, with unresolved D. The specimen was blood. The CDR3 region has the DNA TGCGCCAGCAGCGCCCCCAGCACAGATACGCAGTATTTT. The encoded protein is CASSAPSTDTQYF.